This TCR beta chain was captured by sequencing in a study of T cell responses to AZD1222 COVID-19 vaccine. Study information: Researchers grouped second doses given at about 4 or about 12 weeks into one pool.

Germline CDR1 and CDR2: SGHTA and FQGTGA. The CDR3 is 15 residues long. V was pared by 2 bases and J by 0 bases, with 8 bases between. Study-level points and caveats: Increases in Spike-specific TCR breadth and depth were seen after two AZD1222 doses. The peak T cell response came first, and repertoires were sampled only after it. Donors were chiefly white British, with a greater number of females, and clonal diversity was perhaps underestimated.

Only in-frame clones appear in the TCRdb table, and some are missing; sequencing was by immunoSEQ multiplex PCR. In the table there are roughly 160,000 clones, around nine tenths of which are singletons. Note on this clone: Antigen specificity is unknown.

The source is an adult in good health. The sequences come from peripheral blood, collected on day 0 of AZD1222 vaccination. This chain joins TRBV7-3 and TRBJ2-1; D gene ambiguous. CDR3 sequence: CASSLYRSSYNEQFF. DNA of the CDR3: TGTGCCAGCAGCTTATACAGAAGCTCCTACAATGAGCAGTTCTTC.